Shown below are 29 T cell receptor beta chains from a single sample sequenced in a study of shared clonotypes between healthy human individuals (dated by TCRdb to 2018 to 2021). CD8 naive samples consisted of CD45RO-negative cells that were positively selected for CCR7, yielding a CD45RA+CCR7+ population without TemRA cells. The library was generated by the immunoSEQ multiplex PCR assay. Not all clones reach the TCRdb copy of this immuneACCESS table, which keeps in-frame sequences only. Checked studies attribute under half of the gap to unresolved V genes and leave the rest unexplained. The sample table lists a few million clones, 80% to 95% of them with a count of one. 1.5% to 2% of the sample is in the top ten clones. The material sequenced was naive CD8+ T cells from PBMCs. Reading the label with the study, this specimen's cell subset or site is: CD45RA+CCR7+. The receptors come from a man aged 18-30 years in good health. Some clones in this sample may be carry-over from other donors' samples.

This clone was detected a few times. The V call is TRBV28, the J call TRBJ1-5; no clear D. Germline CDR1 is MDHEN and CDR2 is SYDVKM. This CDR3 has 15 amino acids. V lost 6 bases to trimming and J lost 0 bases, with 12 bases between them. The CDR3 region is CASRPTIYSNQPQHF. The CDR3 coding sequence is TGTGCCAGCAGACCAACCATATATAGCAATCAGCCCCAGCATTTT.

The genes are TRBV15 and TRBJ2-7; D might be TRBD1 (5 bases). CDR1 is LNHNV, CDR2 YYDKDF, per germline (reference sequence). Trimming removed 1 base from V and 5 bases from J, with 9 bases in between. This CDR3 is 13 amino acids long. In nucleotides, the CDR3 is TGTGCCACCAGCAGAGCGTGGGGCAACGAGCAGTACTTC. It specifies CATSRAWGNEQYF.

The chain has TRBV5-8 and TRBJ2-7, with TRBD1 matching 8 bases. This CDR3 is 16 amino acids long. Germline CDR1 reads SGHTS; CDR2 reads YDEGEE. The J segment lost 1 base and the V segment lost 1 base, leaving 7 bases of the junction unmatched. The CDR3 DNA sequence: TGTGCCAGCAGCTTGAGAGCGCGGACAGGGTCCTACGAGCAGTACTTC. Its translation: CASSLRARTGSYEQYF.

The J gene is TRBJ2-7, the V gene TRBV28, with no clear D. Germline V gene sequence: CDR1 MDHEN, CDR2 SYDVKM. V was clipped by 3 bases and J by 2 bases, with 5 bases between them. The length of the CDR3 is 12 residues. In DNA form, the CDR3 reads TGTGCCAGCAGTTTCCTACCCTACGAGCAGTACTTC. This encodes CASSFLPYEQYF.

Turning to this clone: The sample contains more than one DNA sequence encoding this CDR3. CDR3 nucleotide sequence: TGCGCCAGCAGCCAAGGGACTAGCGGGAAGGAGACCCAGTACTTC. It specifies CASSQGTSGKETQYF. This chain joins TRBV4-1 and TRBJ2-5; 12 bases agree with TRBD2. The V gene end was trimmed by 1 base and the J gene end by 5 bases; junction bases not matched to a gene: 2. Germline-derived CDR1 and CDR2 are MGHRA and YSYEKL. The CDR3 extends over 15 amino acids.

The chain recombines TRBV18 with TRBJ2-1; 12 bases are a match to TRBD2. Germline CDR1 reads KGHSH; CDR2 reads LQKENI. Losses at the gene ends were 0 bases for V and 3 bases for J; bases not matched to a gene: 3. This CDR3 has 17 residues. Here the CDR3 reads CASSPPRLAGVYNEQFF. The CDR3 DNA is TGTGCCAGCTCACCACCGAGACTAGCGGGAGTCTACAATGAGCAGTTCTTC.

The CDR3 sequence is CATSNEGGLADNEQFF. The DNA for the CDR3 is TGTGCCACCAGCAATGAAGGGGGACTAGCGGACAATGAGCAGTTCTTC. J is TRBJ2-1 and V is TRBV15, with 11 bases fitting TRBD2. The CDR3 contains 16 residues. Germline V gives CDR1 LNHNV, CDR2 YYDKDF (reference sequence). Losses at the gene ends were 4 bases for V and 5 bases for J; bases not matched to a gene: 7. Variable domain in full (rest from reference TRBV15 and TRBJ2-1): DAMVIQNPRYQVTQFGKPVTLSCSQTLNHNVMYWYQQKSSQAPKLLFHYYDKDFNNEADTPDNFQSRRPNTSFCFLDIRSPGLGDTAMYLCATSNEGGLADNEQFFGPGTRLTVL.

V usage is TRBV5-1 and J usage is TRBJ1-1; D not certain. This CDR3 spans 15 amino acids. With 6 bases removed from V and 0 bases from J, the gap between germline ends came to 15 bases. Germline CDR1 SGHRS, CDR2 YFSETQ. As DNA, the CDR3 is TGCGCCAGCACAATAGAACCGGTCATGAACACTGAAGCTTTCTTT. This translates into CASTIEPVMNTEAFF.

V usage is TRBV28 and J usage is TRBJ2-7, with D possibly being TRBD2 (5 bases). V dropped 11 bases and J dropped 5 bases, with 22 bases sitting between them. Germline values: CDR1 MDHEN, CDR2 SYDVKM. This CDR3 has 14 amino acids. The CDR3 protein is CAGRAAQGPHEQYF. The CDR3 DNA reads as TGTGCCGGACGAGCGGCCCAAGGTCCCCACGAGCAGTACTTC.

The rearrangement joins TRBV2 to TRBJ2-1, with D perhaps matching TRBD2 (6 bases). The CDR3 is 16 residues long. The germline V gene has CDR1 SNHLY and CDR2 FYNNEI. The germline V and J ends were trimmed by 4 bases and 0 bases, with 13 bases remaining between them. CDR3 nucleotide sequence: TGTGCCAGCAGTGTTGGGGGGTCCTCCTCCTACAATGAGCAGTTCTTC. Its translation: CASSVGGSSSYNEQFF.

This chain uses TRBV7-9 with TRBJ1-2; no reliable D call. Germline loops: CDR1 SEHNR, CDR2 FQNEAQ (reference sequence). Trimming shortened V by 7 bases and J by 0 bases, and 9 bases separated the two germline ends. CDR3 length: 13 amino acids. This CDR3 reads CASIPGPNYGYTF. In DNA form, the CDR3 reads TGTGCCAGCATCCCCGGGCCTAACTATGGCTACACCTTC.

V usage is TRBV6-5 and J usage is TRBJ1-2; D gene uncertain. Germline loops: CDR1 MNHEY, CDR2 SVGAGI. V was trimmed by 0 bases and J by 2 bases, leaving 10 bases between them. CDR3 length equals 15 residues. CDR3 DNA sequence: TGTGCCAGCAGTTACTCGAGGCAGCAAAACTATGGCTACACCTTC. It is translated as CASSYSRQQNYGYTF.

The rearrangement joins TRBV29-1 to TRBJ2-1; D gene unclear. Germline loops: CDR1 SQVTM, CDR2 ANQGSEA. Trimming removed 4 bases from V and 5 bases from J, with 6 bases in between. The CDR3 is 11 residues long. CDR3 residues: CSVALNNEQFF. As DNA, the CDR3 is TGCAGCGTTGCACTTAACAATGAGCAGTTCTTC.

CDR3 nucleotide sequence: TGCGCCAGCAGCTTACAATATTACATTGACAGGTTTCTCGGGGAGCTGTTTTTT. Protein sequence: CASSLQYYIDRFLGELFF. This chain uses TRBV5-1 with TRBJ2-2; tentative D call: TRBD1 (6 bases). CDR3 size: 18 residues. Per the germline V gene, CDR1 is SGHRS and CDR2 is YFSETQ. V lost 2 bases and J 7 bases, leaving 24 bases between the germline ends.

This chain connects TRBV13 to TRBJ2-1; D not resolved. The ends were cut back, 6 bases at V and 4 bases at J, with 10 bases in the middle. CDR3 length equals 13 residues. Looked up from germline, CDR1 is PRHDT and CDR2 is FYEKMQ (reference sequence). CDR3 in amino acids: CASSPLQYNEQFF. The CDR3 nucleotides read TGTGCCAGCAGTCCCCTACAATACAATGAGCAGTTCTTC.

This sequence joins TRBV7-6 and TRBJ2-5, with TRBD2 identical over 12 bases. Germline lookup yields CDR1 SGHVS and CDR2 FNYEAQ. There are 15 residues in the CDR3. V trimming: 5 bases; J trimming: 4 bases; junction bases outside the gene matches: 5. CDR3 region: CASSATSGRRETQYF. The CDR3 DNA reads TGTGCCAGCAGCGCCACTAGCGGGAGGAGAGAGACCCAGTACTTC. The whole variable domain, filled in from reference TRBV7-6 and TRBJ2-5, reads GAGVSQSPRYKVTKRGQDVALRCDPISGHVSLYWYRQALGQGPEFLTYFNYEAQQDKSGLPNDRFSAERPEGSISTLTIQRTEQRDSAMYRCASSATSGRRETQYFGPGTRLLVL.

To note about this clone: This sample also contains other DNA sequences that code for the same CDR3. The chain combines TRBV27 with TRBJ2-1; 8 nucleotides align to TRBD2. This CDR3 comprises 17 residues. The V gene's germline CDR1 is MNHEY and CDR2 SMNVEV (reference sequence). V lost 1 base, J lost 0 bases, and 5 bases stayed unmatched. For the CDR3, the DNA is TGTGCCAGCAGTTTATGGGCTGGGACTAGCTCCTACAATGAGCAGTTCTTC. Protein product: CASSLWAGTSSYNEQFF.

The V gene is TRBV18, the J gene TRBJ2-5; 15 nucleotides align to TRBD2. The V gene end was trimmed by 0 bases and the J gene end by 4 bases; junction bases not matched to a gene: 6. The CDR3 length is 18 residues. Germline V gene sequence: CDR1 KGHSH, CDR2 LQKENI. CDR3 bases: TGTGCCAGCTCACCACCGTGGACTAGCGGGAGGGCCGGAGAGACCCAGTACTTC. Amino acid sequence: CASSPPWTSGRAGETQYF. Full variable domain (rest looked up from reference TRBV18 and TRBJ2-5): NAGVMQNPRHLVRRRGQEARLRCSPMKGHSHVYWYRQLPEEGLKFMVYLQKENIIDESGMPKERFSAEFPKEGPSILRIQQVVRGDSAAYFCASSPPWTSGRAGETQYFGPGTRLLVL.

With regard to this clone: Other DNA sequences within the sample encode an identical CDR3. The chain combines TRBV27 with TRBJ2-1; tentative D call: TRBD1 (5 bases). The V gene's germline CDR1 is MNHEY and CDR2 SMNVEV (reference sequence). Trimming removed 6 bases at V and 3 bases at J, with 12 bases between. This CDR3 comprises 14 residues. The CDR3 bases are TGTGCCAGCAGCCTGCAAGGGGTCTACAATGAGCAGTTCTTC. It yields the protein CASSLQGVYNEQFF.

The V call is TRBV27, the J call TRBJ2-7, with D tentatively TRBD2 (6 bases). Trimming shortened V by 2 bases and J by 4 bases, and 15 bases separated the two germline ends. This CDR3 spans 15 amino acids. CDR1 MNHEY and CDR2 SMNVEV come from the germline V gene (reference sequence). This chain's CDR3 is CASSLSMGTRYEQYF. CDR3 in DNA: TGTGCCAGCAGTTTAAGCATGGGGACTCGTTACGAGCAGTACTTC.

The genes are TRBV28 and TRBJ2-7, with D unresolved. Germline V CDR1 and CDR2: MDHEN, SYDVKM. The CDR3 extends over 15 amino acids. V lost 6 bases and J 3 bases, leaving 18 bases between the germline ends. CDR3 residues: CASRENSNLHYEQYF. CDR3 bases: TGTGCCAGCAGGGAGAATTCAAACCTTCACTACGAGCAGTACTTC.

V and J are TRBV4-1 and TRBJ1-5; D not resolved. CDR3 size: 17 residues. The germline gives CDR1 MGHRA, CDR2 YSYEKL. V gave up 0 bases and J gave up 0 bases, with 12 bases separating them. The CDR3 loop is CASSQEGGGYSNQPQHF. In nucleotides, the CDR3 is TGCGCCAGCAGCCAAGAGGGCGGAGGTTATAGCAATCAGCCCCAGCATTTT.

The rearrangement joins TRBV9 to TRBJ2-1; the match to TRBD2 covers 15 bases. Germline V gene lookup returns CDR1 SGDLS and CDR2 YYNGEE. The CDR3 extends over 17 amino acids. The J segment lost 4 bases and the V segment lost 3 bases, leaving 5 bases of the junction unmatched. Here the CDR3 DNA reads TGTGCCAGCAGCGACGGGACTAGCGGGAGGTCATACAATGAGCAGTTCTTC. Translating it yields CASSDGTSGRSYNEQFF.

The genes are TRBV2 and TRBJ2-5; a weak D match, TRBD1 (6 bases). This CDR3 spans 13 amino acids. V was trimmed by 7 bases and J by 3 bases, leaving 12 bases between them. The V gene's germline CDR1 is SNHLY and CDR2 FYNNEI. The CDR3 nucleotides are TGTGCCAGCACCCCAAACAGGGAAGAGACCCAGTACTTC. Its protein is CASTPNREETQYF.

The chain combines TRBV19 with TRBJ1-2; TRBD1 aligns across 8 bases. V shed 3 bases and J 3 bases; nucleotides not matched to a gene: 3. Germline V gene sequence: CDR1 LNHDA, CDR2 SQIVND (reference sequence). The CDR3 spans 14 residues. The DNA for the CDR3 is TGTGCCAGTAGTATCCAGGGGGCCCACTATGGCTACACCTTC. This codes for CASSIQGAHYGYTF.

The CDR3 sequence is CASSRGSGRESTDTQYF. CDR3 coding DNA: TGTGCCAGCAGCCGGGGTAGCGGGAGGGAAAGCACAGATACGCAGTATTTT. The chain carries TRBV7-8 and TRBJ2-3; TRBD2 matches 11 bases. J lost 0 bases, V lost 5 bases, and 7 bases had no gene match. Germline V gene data show CDR1 as SGHVS and CDR2 as FQNEAQ. The CDR3 runs to 17 residues.

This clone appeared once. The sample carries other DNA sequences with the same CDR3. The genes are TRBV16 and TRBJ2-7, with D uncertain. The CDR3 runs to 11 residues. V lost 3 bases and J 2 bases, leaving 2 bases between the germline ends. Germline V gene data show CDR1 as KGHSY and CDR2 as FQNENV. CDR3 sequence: CASSQAYEQYF. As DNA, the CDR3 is TGTGCCAGCAGCCAGGCCTACGAGCAGTACTTC.

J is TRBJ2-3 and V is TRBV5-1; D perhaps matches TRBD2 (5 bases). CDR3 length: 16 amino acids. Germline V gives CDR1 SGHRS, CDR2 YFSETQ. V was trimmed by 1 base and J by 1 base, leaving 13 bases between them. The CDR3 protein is CASSLLTSRGTDTQYF. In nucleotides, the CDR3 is TGCGCCAGCAGCTTGCTGACGTCGCGGGGCACAGATACGCAGTATTTT. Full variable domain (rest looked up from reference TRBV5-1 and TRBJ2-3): KAGVTQTPRYLIKTRGQQVTLSCSPISGHRSVSWYQQTPGQGLQFLFEYFSETQRNKGNFPGRFSGRQFSNSRSEMNVSTLELGDSALYLCASSLLTSRGTDTQYFGPGTRLTVL.

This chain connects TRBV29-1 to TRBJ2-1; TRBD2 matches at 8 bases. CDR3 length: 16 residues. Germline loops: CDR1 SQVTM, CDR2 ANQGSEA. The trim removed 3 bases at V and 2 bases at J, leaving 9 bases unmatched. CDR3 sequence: CSVEEGGGKTYNEQFF. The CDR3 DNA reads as TGCAGCGTTGAGGAGGGCGGGGGGAAGACCTACAATGAGCAGTTCTTC.